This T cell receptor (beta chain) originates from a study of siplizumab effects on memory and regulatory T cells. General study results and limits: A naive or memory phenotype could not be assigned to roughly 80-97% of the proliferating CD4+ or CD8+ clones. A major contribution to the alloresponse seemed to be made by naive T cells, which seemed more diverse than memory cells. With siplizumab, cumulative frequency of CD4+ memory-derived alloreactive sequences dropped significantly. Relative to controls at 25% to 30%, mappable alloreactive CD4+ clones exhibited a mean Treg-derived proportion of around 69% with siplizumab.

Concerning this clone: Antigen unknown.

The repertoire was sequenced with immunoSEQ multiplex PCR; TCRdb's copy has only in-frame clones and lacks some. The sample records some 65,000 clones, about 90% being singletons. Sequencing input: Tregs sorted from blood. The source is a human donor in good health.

CDR3: CASTGPPQGSPLHF. CDR3 in DNA: TGTGCCAGCACCGGACCCCCTCAAGGTTCACCCCTCCACTTT. The chain has TRBV6-6 and TRBJ1-6, with D unresolved. The CDR3 loop spans 14 amino acids. CDR1 and CDR2 (germline): MNHNY, SVGAGI (reference sequence). Deletions cut 7 bases from V and 9 bases from J, with 16 bases between.